The 29 T cell receptor beta chains reported below all come from one sample, sequenced in a study of cytomegalovirus exposure and HLA in healthy donors. PCR primers comprised 60 Vbeta and 13 Jbeta primers. The table came from immunoSEQ multiplex PCR; TCRdb's copy has only in-frame clones and leaves some out. The top ten clones hold around 10% of a sample with tens of thousands of clones, approximately 70% of them seen once. Sequencing was done on a sample of PBMCs. These receptor sequences come from a woman in her 50s in good health and CMV-seronegative.

V usage is TRBV5-1 and J usage is TRBJ2-1; maybe TRBD2 (7 bases). From germline, CDR1 is SGHRS and CDR2 YFSETQ. Trimming took 2 bases from V and 12 from J, leaving 12 bases between them. This CDR3 comprises 12 residues. CDR3 sequence reads: CASSFGEGGQFF. The CDR3 nucleotides are TGCGCCAGCAGCTTCGGGGAGGGGGGGCAGTTCTTC.

The chain uses TRBV5-5 and TRBJ1-1; TRBD1 is a possible D gene (5 bases). Trimming took 6 bases from V and 3 from J, leaving 18 bases between them. Germline CDR1 is SGHKS and CDR2 is YYEKEE (reference sequence). The CDR3 runs to 15 residues. The CDR3 nucleotides read TGTGCCAGCATCCCTGGACCAGGGAGGGACACTGAAGCTTTCTTT. Amino acid sequence: CASIPGPGRDTEAFF.

The V and J genes are TRBV27 and TRBJ2-7, with TRBD2 matching 10 bases. This CDR3 spans 15 amino acids. J lost 3 bases, V lost 3 bases, and 5 bases had no gene match. Germline loops: CDR1 MNHEY, CDR2 SMNVEV (reference sequence). The CDR3 nucleotides read TGTGCCAGCAGTTTTGAGCCTAGCGGGGGCTACGAGCAGTACTTC. As protein: CASSFEPSGGYEQYF.

This rearrangement joins TRBV29-1 to TRBJ1-2; D gene uncertain. Germline CDR1 is SQVTM and CDR2 is ANQGSEA. The germline V and J ends were trimmed by 5 bases and 4 bases, with 8 bases remaining between them. The CDR3 runs 11 residues. CDR3 DNA sequence: TGCAGCGTTCGGGAGAGCTATGGCTACACCTTC. Its protein product is CSVRESYGYTF.

The V and J genes are TRBV5-1 and TRBJ2-7; 10 bases match TRBD1. V shed 0 bases and J 3 bases; nucleotides not matched to a gene: 6. The CDR3 has 16 amino acids. CDR1 and CDR2 from the germline V gene are SGHRS and YFSETQ. CDR3 bases: TGCGCCAGCAGCTTGGCCGGACAGGGGGTGAACTACGAGCAGTACTTC. Translating it yields CASSLAGQGVNYEQYF.

The V gene is TRBV19, the J gene TRBJ1-6, with 7 bases matching TRBD1. V lost 2 bases to trimming and J lost 7 bases; unmatched junction nucleotides: 5. CDR3 length: 15 residues. Germline V CDR1 and CDR2: LNHDA, SQIVND (reference sequence). This chain's CDR3 is CASSISGTENSPLHF. CDR3 DNA sequence: TGTGCCAGTAGTATATCCGGGACAGAGAATTCACCCCTCCACTTT.

This chain joins TRBV7-9 and TRBJ2-7, with D perhaps TRBD2 (5 bases). Trimming cost V 5 bases and J 0 bases, with 11 bases left between them. CDR3 length equals 14 residues. The germline gives CDR1 SEHNR, CDR2 FQNEAQ (reference sequence). CDR3 sequence: CASSRRESSYEQYF. DNA for the CDR3: TGTGCCAGCAGCCGTAGGGAGAGCTCCTACGAGCAGTACTTC.

This chain joins TRBV18 and TRBJ2-1, with D perhaps matching TRBD2 (6 bases). Germline V gene sequence: CDR1 KGHSH, CDR2 LQKENI. V was shortened by 5 bases and J by 4 bases, with 12 bases between the two germline ends. The CDR3 consists of 14 residues. The CDR3 spells CASSWDSLYNEQFF. For the CDR3, the DNA is TGTGCCAGCTCATGGGACTCCTTGTACAATGAGCAGTTCTTC.

This clone occurred once. The chain combines TRBV30 with TRBJ1-3, with a possible D match to TRBD1 (6 bases). Germline V gives CDR1 GTSNPN, CDR2 SVGIG (reference sequence). The V end lost 1 base, the J end lost 0 bases, and 22 bases lay between the germline ends. CDR3 length equals 19 residues. CDR3 DNA: TGTGCCTGGAGTGCTACTCTTTCCACAGGGTCCAACTCTGGAAACACCATATATTTT. This translates into CAWSATLSTGSNSGNTIYF.

With respect to this clone: Since the CDR3 does not end with the conserved phenylalanine or tryptophan, this likely comes from a read error. It is unclear where the CDR3 begins or ends on the DNA, so no DNA is shown, and the CDR3 is as TCRdb lists it. This sequence joins TRBV4-2 and TRBJ1-1; whether TRBD1, the table's D call, matches the DNA was not checked. With termini counted, the CDR3 has 14 amino acids. The germline V gene has CDR1 LGHNA and CDR2 YNFKEQ. The CDR3 sequence is CASSRTQANTEALV.

The rearrangement joins TRBV19 to TRBJ1-1, with a possible D match to TRBD1 (6 bases). V shed 7 bases and J shed 0 bases, with 15 bases lying between them. The CDR3 loop spans 15 amino acids. CDR1 is LNHDA and CDR2 is SQIVND in the germline V gene (reference sequence). CDR3 sequence: CASTNWGGLNTEAFF. CDR3 coding DNA: TGTGCCAGTACAAACTGGGGGGGGCTGAACACTGAAGCTTTCTTT.

The V gene is TRBV6-1, the J gene TRBJ2-5, with unresolved D. This CDR3 spans 14 amino acids. The V and J ends lost 7 bases and 0 bases respectively, with 12 bases between them. Germline-derived CDR1 and CDR2 are MNHNS and SASEGT. The CDR3 loop is CASTRHSHQETQYF. The CDR3 DNA sequence: TGTGCCAGCACAAGGCACAGTCACCAAGAGACCCAGTACTTC.

This clone turned up a few times. The V and J genes are TRBV2 and TRBJ2-1; 9 bases line up with TRBD2. Per germline, CDR1 SNHLY and CDR2 FYNNEI. Trimming at V came to 3 bases and at J to 9 bases, leaving 3 bases not matched to a gene. The CDR3 consists of 13 residues. The CDR3 sequence is CASSDGGRGEQFF. For the CDR3, the DNA is TGTGCCAGCAGTGACGGCGGGAGGGGTGAGCAGTTCTTC.

The CDR3 sequence: CASSLLIQETQYF. CDR3 coding DNA: TGTGCCAGCAGCCTTCTTATCCAAGAGACCCAGTACTTC. The gene calls are TRBV7-6 and TRBJ2-5; D is unresolved. This CDR3 comprises 13 residues. Germline V gene lookup returns CDR1 SGHVS and CDR2 FNYEAQ. Trimming left V 5 bases short and J 1 base short, with 8 bases between.

The V call is TRBV7-2, the J call TRBJ2-7; no firm D call. The CDR3 sequence is 13 residues long. CDR1 SGHTA and CDR2 FQGNSA come from the germline V gene. V was trimmed by 3 bases and J by 0 bases, leaving 6 bases between them. The CDR3 sequence: CASSFSSSYEQYF. The CDR3 bases are TGTGCCAGCAGCTTTTCCAGCTCCTACGAGCAGTACTTC.

This chain joins TRBV30 and TRBJ1-2; the D gene is possibly TRBD1 (6 bases). CDR1 and CDR2 from the germline V gene are GTSNPN and SVGIG (reference sequence). CDR3 length: 14 residues. Trimming took 5 bases from V and 3 from J, leaving 16 bases between them. CDR3 residues: CAWERVGGYYGYTF. DNA of the CDR3: TGTGCCTGGGAGAGGGTTGGGGGCTACTATGGCTACACCTTC.

The J gene is TRBJ2-4, the V gene TRBV25-1, with 9 nucleotides matching TRBD1. CDR1 and CDR2 (germline): MGHDK, SYGVNS. V was pared by 7 bases and J by 8 bases, with 9 bases of the junction left unmatched. The CDR3 has 14 residues. The CDR3 nucleotides read TGTGCCAGCATGGTAACAGGGGGCGCAGACATTCAGTACTTC. It codes for CASMVTGGADIQYF. The complete variable domain, with remaining parts taken from reference TRBV25-1 and TRBJ2-4, reads EADIYQTPRYLVIGTGKKITLECSQTMGHDKMYWYQQDPGMELHLIHYSYGVNSTEKGDLSSESTVSRIRTEHFPLTLESARPSHTSQYLCASMVTGGADIQYFGAGTRLSVL.

The rearrangement links TRBV5-1 to TRBJ2-6; no firm D call. Germline CDR1 SGHRS, CDR2 YFSETQ. V lost 6 bases and J 4 bases, leaving 11 bases between the germline ends. The CDR3 is 14 amino acids. The CDR3 protein is CASTPLPGANVLTF. The CDR3 nucleotides are TGCGCCAGCACCCCCCTCCCCGGGGCCAACGTCCTGACTTTC. Full variable domain (rest looked up from reference TRBV5-1 and TRBJ2-6): KAGVTQTPRYLIKTRGQQVTLSCSPISGHRSVSWYQQTPGQGLQFLFEYFSETQRNKGNFPGRFSGRQFSNSRSEMNVSTLELGDSALYLCASTPLPGANVLTFGAGSRLTVL.

This clone was seen a single time. The gene calls are TRBV21-1 and TRBJ2-7; TRBD1 was called by the table and not checked on the DNA. TRBV21-1 constitutes a pseudogene. This CDR3 contains 15 residues. The CDR3 DNA is TGTGCCAGCAGCAAAGCGCTGACACCTAACTACGAGCAGTACTTC. As protein: CASSKALTPNYEQYF.

V and J are TRBV4-3 and TRBJ1-1, with a possible D match to TRBD1 (5 bases). CDR3 length equals 17 residues. Germline V CDR1 and CDR2: LGHNA, YSLEER. The ends were cut back, 0 bases at V and 3 bases at J, with 17 bases in the middle. CDR3: CASSQEGGVGHYTEAFF. The CDR3 DNA is TGCGCCAGCAGCCAAGAAGGAGGGGTGGGCCACTACACTGAAGCTTTCTTT.

V gene TRBV15 combines with J gene TRBJ1-1; D is perhaps TRBD1 (6 bases). Germline CDR1 and CDR2: LNHNV and YYDKDF (reference sequence). Trimming took 3 bases from V and 0 from J, leaving 11 bases between them. CDR3 length equals 15 residues. The CDR3 loop is CATSRNGQMNTEAFF. The DNA for the CDR3 is TGTGCCACCAGCAGGAATGGACAGATGAACACTGAAGCTTTCTTT. Based on the CDR3 plus reference TRBV15 and TRBJ1-1, the full variable domain is DAMVIQNPRYQVTQFGKPVTLSCSQTLNHNVMYWYQQKSSQAPKLLFHYYDKDFNNEADTPDNFQSRRPNTSFCFLDIRSPGLGDTAMYLCATSRNGQMNTEAFFGQGTRLTVV.

The V call is TRBV19, the J call TRBJ1-2, with 9 bases aligning to TRBD1. Germline V lookup: CDR1 LNHDA, CDR2 SQIVND (reference sequence). The ends lost 7 bases at V and 4 bases at J; junction bases unmatched: 7. The length of the CDR3 is 14 residues. The CDR3 is CASKQGAQGYGYTF. The CDR3 coding sequence is TGTGCCAGTAAACAGGGGGCGCAGGGCTATGGCTACACCTTC.

The gene calls are TRBV7-3 and TRBJ2-5; TRBD1 matches at 10 bases. Germline lookup yields CDR1 SGHTA and CDR2 FQGTGA. CDR3 length: 15 residues. The trim removed 2 bases at V and 4 bases at J, leaving 4 bases unmatched. For the CDR3, the DNA is TGTGCCAGCAGCTTAGGAGGGGACAGGGGAGAGACCCAGTACTTC. This encodes CASSLGGDRGETQYF.

This clone was found a few times. V is TRBV6-1 and J is TRBJ2-1; D call uncertain. V lost 4 bases, J lost 4 bases, and 8 bases lay in between. Germline values: CDR1 MNHNS, CDR2 SASEGT. This CDR3 region has 13 residues. CDR3 residues: CASSVSEYNEQFF. In DNA, the CDR3 is TGTGCCAGCAGTGTGAGCGAGTACAATGAGCAGTTCTTC.

For the CDR3, the DNA is TGTGCCAGCAGTCCCGGGGGGGGTGTCGAAAAACTGTTTTTT. Translation: CASSPGGGVEKLFF. The rearrangement uses TRBV28 and TRBJ1-4, with D possibly TRBD1 on 5 matching bases. Germline V CDR1 and CDR2: MDHEN, SYDVKM. The CDR3 runs 14 residues. V lost 5 bases and J lost 8, with 15 bases in between.

V gene TRBV5-1 combines with J gene TRBJ2-5; 7 bases match TRBD1. V shed 3 bases, J shed 2 bases, and the junction held 7 bases outside the gene matches. This CDR3 contains 15 residues. CDR1 and CDR2 from the germline V gene are SGHRS and YFSETQ. CDR3 sequence (DNA): TGCGCCAGCAGCTCCATAACAGGGGTTCAAGAGACCCAGTACTTC. As protein: CASSSITGVQETQYF. Combining the CDR3 with reference TRBV5-1 and TRBJ2-5 gives the whole variable domain KAGVTQTPRYLIKTRGQQVTLSCSPISGHRSVSWYQQTPGQGLQFLFEYFSETQRNKGNFPGRFSGRQFSNSRSEMNVSTLELGDSALYLCASSSITGVQETQYFGPGTRLLVL.

The chain has TRBV30 and TRBJ2-1; 15 bases agree with TRBD2. The germline V gene encodes CDR1 GTSNPN and CDR2 SVGIG (reference sequence). This CDR3 spans 16 amino acids. Germline trimming cut 0 bases from V and 7 bases from J; bases unmatched to any gene: 4. The CDR3 region is CAWSVLGTSGGNEQFF. The CDR3 DNA sequence: TGTGCCTGGAGTGTACTAGGGACTAGCGGGGGGAATGAGCAGTTCTTC.

This chain joins TRBV27 and TRBJ2-1; 12 positions agree with TRBD2. V lost 5 bases to trimming and J lost 2 bases; unmatched junction nucleotides: 4. The CDR3 consists of 16 residues. The germline gives CDR1 MNHEY, CDR2 SMNVEV (reference sequence). The CDR3 loop is CASSGRTSGAYNEQFF. CDR3 coding DNA: TGTGCCAGCAGTGGACGGACTAGCGGGGCCTACAATGAGCAGTTCTTC.

The chain employs TRBV7-9 and TRBJ2-7; 7 bases agree with TRBD1. V was pared by 5 bases and J by 0 bases, with 10 bases of the junction left unmatched. Germline-derived CDR1 and CDR2 are SEHNR and FQNEAQ (reference sequence). This CDR3 comprises 16 residues. CDR3 coding DNA: TGTGCCAGCAGCATATACCCCGGGACAGTCTCCTACGAGCAGTACTTC. It specifies CASSIYPGTVSYEQYF.